Shown below are 22 T cell receptor beta chains from a single sample sequenced in a study of T-cell memory formation after mild COVID-19. MiXCR was run by TCRdb on the 5' RACE reads, yielding one entry per CDR3 protein. This sample yields 250,000 to 300,000 distinct CDR3 sequences, of which roughly 15% are seen a single time; roughly 20% belongs to the top ten. The specimen was PBMCs or a T cell subset sorted from them (not recorded which). Every receptor here comes from a man younger than 35 who had mild COVID-19 (a few samples of this study predate the infection). Cell type and time point are not known.

The rearrangement uses TRBV7-9 and TRBJ1-3, with D unclear. The germline CDR1 and CDR2 sequences are SEHNR and FQNEAQ (reference sequence). This CDR3 has 15 amino acids. Trimming cost V 5 bases and J 8 bases, with 19 bases left between them. This CDR3 is CASSVVQSQPDTIYF. In nucleotides, the CDR3 is TGTGCCAGCAGCGTAGTACAGTCTCAACCAGACACCATATATTTT.

V usage is TRBV7-8 and J usage is TRBJ1-2; 8 bases are shared with TRBD1. CDR3 length: 16 residues. Looked up from germline, CDR1 is SGHVS and CDR2 is FQNEAQ. Trimming cost V 4 bases and J 6 bases; bases outside gene matches: 13. CDR3: CASSSPPDRAGDGYTF. CDR3 nucleotide sequence: TGTGCCAGCAGCTCGCCACCGGACAGGGCGGGCGATGGCTACACCTTC.

This CDR3 is CASSTTSGGAIELKETQYF. CDR3 coding DNA: TGTGCCAGCAGTACGACTAGCGGGGGGGCGATCGAACTGAAAGAGACCCAGTACTTC. The chain couples TRBV6-6 to TRBJ2-5, with 14 bases matching TRBD2. The germline V gene encodes CDR1 MNHNY and CDR2 SVGAGI (reference sequence). This CDR3 is 19 amino acids long. Trimming cost V 5 bases and J 3 bases; bases outside gene matches: 14.

The chain carries TRBV20-1 and TRBJ2-1, with D possibly being TRBD1 or TRBD2 (6 bases each). The V end was cut by 3 bases, the J end by 6 bases, with 18 bases between. The germline gives CDR1 DFQATT, CDR2 SNEGSKA (reference sequence). The CDR3 covers 15 residues. The CDR3 protein is CSASTGANDLNEQFF. The CDR3 DNA sequence: TGCAGTGCTAGTACGGGGGCCAACGATCTCAATGAGCAGTTCTTC.

V and J are TRBV20-1 and TRBJ2-5, with 7 positions matching TRBD1. The CDR3 length is 15 residues. The V segment lost 5 bases and the J segment 1 base; nucleotides outside the gene matches: 10. In germline, CDR1 is DFQATT, CDR2 SNEGSKA (reference sequence). The CDR3 protein is CSALLTGLVQETQYF. CDR3 DNA: TGCAGTGCTCTTTTGACAGGGCTGGTCCAAGAGACCCAGTACTTC.

This clonotype occurred a few times. The chain couples TRBV5-1 to TRBJ2-1, with D unclear. Trimming took 0 bases from V and 7 from J, leaving 11 bases between them. CDR1 is SGHRS and CDR2 is YFSETQ in the germline V gene. The CDR3 sequence is 14 residues long. The DNA of the CDR3 is TGCGCCAGCAGCTTGGGAGGCGGAAGGAATGAGCAGTTCTTC. Its translation is CASSLGGGRNEQFF.

The V and J genes are TRBV4-2 and TRBJ1-5, with TRBD1 as a possible D gene (5 bases). CDR1 and CDR2 (germline): LGHNA, YNFKEQ. CDR3 size: 16 residues. Trimming took 1 base from V and 5 from J, leaving 15 bases between them. The CDR3 region has the DNA TGTGCCAGCAGCCAAGGGTCCCGTCAGGGCGATCAGCCCCAGCATTTT. Translating it yields CASSQGSRQGDQPQHF.

This clonotype occurred a few times. This sequence joins TRBV6-2 or TRBV6-3 and TRBJ1-2, with unresolved D. The CDR3 has 12 residues. Trimming removed 2 bases at V and 4 bases at J, with 5 bases between. The germline V gene has CDR1 MNHEY and CDR2 SVGEGT. In DNA form, the CDR3 reads TGTGCCAGCAGTTACCCGTTCTATGGCTACACCTTC. The encoded protein is CASSYPFYGYTF.

This clonotype was picked up many times. The chain uses TRBV12-3 or TRBV12-4 and TRBJ1-2, with TRBD1 as a possible D gene (5 bases). The CDR3 is 14 residues long. V was trimmed by 5 bases and J by 4 bases, leaving 14 bases between them. The CDR3 protein is CASSIAGIGYGYTF. The CDR3 nucleotides read TGTGCCAGCAGTATTGCAGGGATCGGCTATGGCTACACCTTC.

The chain joins TRBV10-2 to TRBJ2-5; 7 nucleotides match TRBD1. Germline trimming cut 7 bases from V and 5 bases from J; bases unmatched to any gene: 4. The CDR3 covers 12 residues. The germline V gene encodes CDR1 WSHSY and CDR2 SAAADI. Here the CDR3 reads CASKGGAETQYF. In nucleotides, the CDR3 is TGCGCCAGCAAAGGGGGCGCGGAGACCCAGTACTTC.

This clonotype was seen more than once but under ten times. The chain couples TRBV12-3 or TRBV12-4 to TRBJ2-2; maybe TRBD2 (6 bases). V was pared by 4 bases and J by 4 bases, with 16 bases between. The CDR3 length is 16 residues. DNA of the CDR3: TGTGCCAGCAGTTCGTGGGGGGTTAGGGCCACCGGGGAGCTGTTTTTT. Its protein is CASSSWGVRATGELFF.

The rearrangement joins TRBV7-8 to TRBJ2-5, with 12 bases lining up with TRBD2. Per the germline V gene, CDR1 is SGHVS and CDR2 is FQNEAQ. This CDR3 is built from 17 residues. The V gene end was trimmed by 3 bases and the J gene end by 0 bases; junction bases not matched to a gene: 5. CDR3 amino acids: CASSLGLAGGNQETQYF. The CDR3 region has the DNA TGTGCCAGCAGCTTGGGACTAGCGGGTGGAAACCAAGAGACCCAGTACTTC.

This clonotype occurred a few times. J is TRBJ2-1 and V is TRBV4-3; weak D call: TRBD1 (6 bases). V was cut by 0 bases and J by 3 bases, with 9 bases left in between. Germline V gives CDR1 LGHNA, CDR2 YSLEER. The CDR3 totals 15 residues. DNA of the CDR3: TGCGCCAGCAGCCAAGATCGGACAGTCTACAATGAGCAGTTCTTC. Translation: CASSQDRTVYNEQFF.

This clonotype has a handful of counts. The chain has TRBV6-1 and TRBJ2-1; D is perhaps TRBD2 (5 bases). Trimming stripped 7 bases from V and 8 bases from J, with 12 bases between. Germline CDR1 and CDR2: MNHNS and SASEGT. CDR3 size: 12 residues. DNA for the CDR3: TGTGCCAGCACGGGAACTAACGATGAGCAGTTCTTC. This gives the protein CASTGTNDEQFF.

The chain recombines TRBV6-2 or TRBV6-3 with TRBJ2-6; TRBD2 is a possible D gene (5 bases). V was pared by 7 bases and J by 0 bases, with 16 bases between. Germline V gene sequence: CDR1 MNHEY, CDR2 SVGEGT. CDR3 length equals 17 residues. CDR3 nucleotides: TGTGCCAGCATCCCTCGGGAAACTCACTCTGGGGCCAACGTCCTGACTTTC. This codes for CASIPRETHSGANVLTF.

This clonotype turned up a few times. The chain has TRBV20-1 and TRBJ2-5, with 12 bases lining up with TRBD2. The CDR3 runs to 12 residues. Germline-derived CDR1 and CDR2 are DFQATT and SNEGSKA (reference sequence). V lost 4 bases and J lost 7; bases outside the gene matches: 1. Here the CDR3 reads CSAKTSGGTQYF. CDR3 DNA: TGCAGTGCTAAGACTAGCGGGGGGACCCAGTACTTC.

The V and J genes are TRBV5-1 and TRBJ1-3; maybe TRBD1 (6 bases). The V and J ends lost 3 bases and 4 bases respectively, with 17 bases between them. Germline V lookup: CDR1 SGHRS, CDR2 YFSETQ. The CDR3 contains 16 residues. The CDR3 loop is CASSSNTGGFGNTIYF. The CDR3 nucleotides are TGCGCCAGCAGCTCAAATACCGGGGGCTTCGGAAACACCATATATTTT.

The table lists this clonotype with many counts. The V and J genes are TRBV5-1 and TRBJ2-7; D gene ambiguous. Trimming took 4 bases from V and 5 from J, leaving 19 bases between them. The CDR3 runs to 15 residues. Germline V gene lookup returns CDR1 SGHRS and CDR2 YFSETQ. The CDR3 DNA follows: TGCGCCAGCAGCCTGGGCCGGCCGGTGGAAGACGAGCAGTACGTC. The encoded protein is CASSLGRPVEDEQYV.

This clonotype was counted a few times. This chain links TRBV7-2 with TRBJ2-5; 13 nucleotides agree with TRBD2. The CDR3 has 18 residues. V shed 5 bases, J shed 0 bases, and the junction held 9 bases outside the gene matches. The germline CDR1 and CDR2 sequences are SGHTA and FQGNSA. The chain's CDR3 is CASSRGLAGARDQETQYF. As DNA, the CDR3 is TGTGCCAGCAGCAGAGGACTAGCGGGGGCTAGAGACCAAGAGACCCAGTACTTC.

The chain uses TRBV5-4 and TRBJ2-5, with no clear D. The CDR3 sequence is 15 residues long. Trimming pared 1 base from V and 5 bases from J, leaving 15 bases between. Germline V gene lookup returns CDR1 SGHNT and CDR2 YYREEE (reference sequence). The CDR3 is CASSLFQEKRETQYF. CDR3 DNA: TGTGCCAGCAGCTTGTTTCAGGAGAAAAGGGAGACCCAGTACTTC.

This clonotype was found a few times. The chain couples TRBV18 to TRBJ2-1, with a tentative D call TRBD2 (5 bases). The CDR3 totals 18 residues. With 1 base removed from V and 0 bases from J, the gap between germline ends came to 16 bases. Germline loops: CDR1 KGHSH, CDR2 LQKENI. The CDR3 bases are TGTGCCAGCTCACCACAGTCCCCGCGGGTGCTCTCCTACAATGAGCAGTTCTTC. Translating it yields CASSPQSPRVLSYNEQFF.

This rearrangement joins TRBV9 to TRBJ1-1, with D unresolved. The CDR3 is 14 amino acids. Germline V gene data show CDR1 as SGDLS and CDR2 as YYNGEE. The germline V and J ends were trimmed by 0 bases and 5 bases, with 11 bases remaining between them. CDR3 nucleotides: TGTGCCAGCAGCGTAGAAGGTCATCCTACTGAAGCTTTCTTT. The encoded protein is CASSVEGHPTEAFF.